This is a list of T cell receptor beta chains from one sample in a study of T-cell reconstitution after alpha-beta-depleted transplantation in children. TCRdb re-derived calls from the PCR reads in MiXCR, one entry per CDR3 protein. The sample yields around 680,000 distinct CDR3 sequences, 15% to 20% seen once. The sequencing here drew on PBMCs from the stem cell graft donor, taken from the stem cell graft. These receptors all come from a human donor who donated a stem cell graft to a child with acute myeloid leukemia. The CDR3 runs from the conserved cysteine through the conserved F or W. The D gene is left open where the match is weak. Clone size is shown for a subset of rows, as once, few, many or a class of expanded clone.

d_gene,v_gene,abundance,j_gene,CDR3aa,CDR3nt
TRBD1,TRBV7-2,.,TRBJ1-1,CASSLGDRRVTEAFF,TGTGCCAGCAGCTTAGGGGACAGACGGGTCACTGAAGCTTTCTTT
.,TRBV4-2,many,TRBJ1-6,CASSQDRADGSPLHF,TGTGCCAGCAGCCAAGATCGGGCAGACGGGTCACCCCTCCACTTT
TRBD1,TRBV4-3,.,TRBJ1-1,CASSFGTDRANTEAFF,TGCGCCAGCAGCTTTGGGACCGACAGGGCGAACACTGAAGCTTTCTTT
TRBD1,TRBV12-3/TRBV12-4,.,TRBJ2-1,CASTRDRVRSEQFF,TGTGCCAGCACCCGGGACAGGGTACGAAGTGAGCAGTTCTTC
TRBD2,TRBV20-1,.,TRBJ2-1,CSGTNGRGGNEQFF,TGCAGTGGGACAAACGGGCGGGGGGGCAATGAGCAGTTCTTC
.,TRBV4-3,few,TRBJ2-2,CASSPQAGELFF,TGCGCCAGCAGCCCTCAGGCCGGGGAGCTGTTTTTT
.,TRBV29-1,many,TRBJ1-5,CSVLTSSDQPQHF,TGCAGCGTTTTGACATCTTCAGATCAGCCCCAGCATTTT
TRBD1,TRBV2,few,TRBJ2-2,CASNPMAGGTGELFF,TGTGCCAGCAATCCCATGGCAGGGGGCACCGGGGAGCTGTTTTTT
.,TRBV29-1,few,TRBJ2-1,CSVYGGTNNEQFF,TGCAGCGTATACGGGGGTACCAACAATGAGCAGTTCTTC
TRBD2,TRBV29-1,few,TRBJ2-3,CSVEGLAGGYTQYF,TGCAGCGTTGAGGGACTAGCGGGGGGTTATACGCAGTATTTT
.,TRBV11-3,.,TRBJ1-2,CASSNRRVENGYTF,TGTGCCAGCAGTAACCGACGAGTGGAGAATGGCTACACCTTC
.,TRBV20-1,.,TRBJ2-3,CSAEGALAVHPTDTQYF,TGCAGTGCTGAGGGGGCACTAGCGGTTCACCCAACCGATACGCAGTATTTT
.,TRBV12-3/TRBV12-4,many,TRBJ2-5,CASRRTEETQYF,TGTGCCAGCAGACGGACGGAAGAGACCCAGTACTTC
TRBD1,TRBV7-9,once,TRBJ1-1,CASSLVTGVTEAFF,TGTGCCAGCAGCTTAGTAACAGGGGTCACTGAAGCTTTCTTT
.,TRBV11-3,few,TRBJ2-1,CASSLTFLSTYNEQFF,TGTGCCAGCAGCTTGACCTTTTTAAGCACCTACAATGAGCAGTTCTTC
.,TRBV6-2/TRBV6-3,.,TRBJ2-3,CASSFRAEDTQYF,TGTGCCAGCAGTTTCCGGGCGGAGGATACGCAGTATTTT
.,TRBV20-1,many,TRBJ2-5,CSAPEGIRETQYF,TGCAGTGCTCCCGAAGGCATCCGAGAGACCCAGTACTTC
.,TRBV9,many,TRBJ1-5,CASSQTGNQPQHF,TGTGCCAGCAGCCAGACTGGAAATCAGCCCCAGCATTTT
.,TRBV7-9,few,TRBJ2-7,CASSVGLTYEQYF,TGTGCCAGCAGTGTGGGCCTAACCTACGAGCAGTACTTC
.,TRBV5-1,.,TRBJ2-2,CASSWSVGDGTGELFF,TGCGCCAGCAGCTGGAGCGTCGGTGACGGCACCGGGGAGCTGTTTTTT
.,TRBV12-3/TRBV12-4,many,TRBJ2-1,CASSMGIHEQFF,TGTGCCAGCAGCATGGGGATCCATGAGCAGTTCTTC
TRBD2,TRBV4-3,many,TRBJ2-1,CASSQESGANNEQFF,TGCGCCAGCAGCCAAGAGAGCGGGGCTAACAATGAGCAGTTCTTC
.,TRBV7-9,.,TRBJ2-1,CASSLNYEQFF,TGTGCCAGCAGCCTAAATTATGAGCAGTTCTTC
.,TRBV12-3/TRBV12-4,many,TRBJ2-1,CASRETGEAYNEQFF,TGTGCCAGCAGAGAAACTGGAGAGGCCTACAATGAGCAGTTCTTC
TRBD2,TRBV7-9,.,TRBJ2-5,CASSLRSGGKQETQYF,TGTGCCAGCAGCTTAAGAAGCGGGGGGAAACAAGAGACCCAGTACTTC
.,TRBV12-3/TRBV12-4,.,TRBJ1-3,CASRPMAAGVSGNTIYF,TGTGCCAGCAGGCCGATGGCTGCAGGGGTCTCTGGAAACACCATATATTTT
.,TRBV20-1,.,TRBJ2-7,CSAQGGGGALVYEQYF,TGCAGTGCTCAAGGGGGGGGAGGGGCTCTCGTTTACGAGCAGTACTTC
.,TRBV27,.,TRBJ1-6,CASSRGFDSPLHF,TGTGCCAGCAGTCGGGGTTTTGATTCACCCCTCCACTTT
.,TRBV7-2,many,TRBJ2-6,CASSFKGANVLTF,TGTGCCAGCAGCTTCAAAGGGGCCAACGTCCTGACTTTC
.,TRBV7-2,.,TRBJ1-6,CASSPPSNSPLHF,TGTGCCAGCAGCCCCCCCAGTAATTCACCCCTCCACTTT
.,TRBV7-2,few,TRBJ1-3,CASSSAPSGNTIYF,TGTGCCAGCAGCTCGGCCCCCTCTGGAAACACCATATATTTT
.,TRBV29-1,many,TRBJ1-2,CSAIDSYGYTF,TGCAGCGCTATTGACAGCTATGGCTACACCTTC
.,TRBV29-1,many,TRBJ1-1,CSVGGGTGAFF,TGCAGCGTTGGGGGGGGGACTGGGGCTTTCTTT
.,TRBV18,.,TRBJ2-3,CAGSPLSSSTDTQYF,TGTGCCGGCTCACCACTAAGTTCTAGCACAGATACGCAGTATTTT
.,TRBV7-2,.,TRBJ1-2,CASSSVVGQYGYTF,TGTGCCAGCAGCTCGGTCGTCGGACAGTATGGCTACACCTTC
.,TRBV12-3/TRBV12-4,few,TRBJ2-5,CASSQEDYGETQYF,TGTGCCAGCAGCCAAGAGGACTACGGGGAGACCCAGTACTTC